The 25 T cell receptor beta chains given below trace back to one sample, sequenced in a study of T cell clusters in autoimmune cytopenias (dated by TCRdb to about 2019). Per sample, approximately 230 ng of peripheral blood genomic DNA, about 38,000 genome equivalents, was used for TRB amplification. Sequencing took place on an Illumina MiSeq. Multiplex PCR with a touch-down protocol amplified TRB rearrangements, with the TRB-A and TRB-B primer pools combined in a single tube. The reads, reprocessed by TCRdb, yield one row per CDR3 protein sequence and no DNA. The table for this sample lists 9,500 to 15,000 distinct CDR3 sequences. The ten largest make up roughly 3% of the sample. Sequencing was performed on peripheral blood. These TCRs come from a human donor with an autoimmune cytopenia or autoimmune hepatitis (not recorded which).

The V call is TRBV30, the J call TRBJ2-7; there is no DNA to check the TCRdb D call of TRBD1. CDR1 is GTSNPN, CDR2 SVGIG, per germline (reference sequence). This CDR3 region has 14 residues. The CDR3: CAWMLGTDSYEQYF.

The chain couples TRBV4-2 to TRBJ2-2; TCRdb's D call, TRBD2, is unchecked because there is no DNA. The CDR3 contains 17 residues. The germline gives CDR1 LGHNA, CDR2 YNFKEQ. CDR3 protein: CASSQELAGGLTGELFF.

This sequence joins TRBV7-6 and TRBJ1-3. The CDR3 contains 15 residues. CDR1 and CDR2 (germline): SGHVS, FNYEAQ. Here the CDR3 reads CASTGGHLSGNTIYF.

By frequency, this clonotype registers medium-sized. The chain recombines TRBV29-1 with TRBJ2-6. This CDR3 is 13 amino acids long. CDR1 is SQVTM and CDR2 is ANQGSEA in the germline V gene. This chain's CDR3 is CSVKGSGANVLTF.

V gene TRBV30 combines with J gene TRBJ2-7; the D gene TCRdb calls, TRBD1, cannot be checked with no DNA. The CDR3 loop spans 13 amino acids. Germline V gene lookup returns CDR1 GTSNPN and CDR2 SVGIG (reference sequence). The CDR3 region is CAWSGGGSYEQYF.

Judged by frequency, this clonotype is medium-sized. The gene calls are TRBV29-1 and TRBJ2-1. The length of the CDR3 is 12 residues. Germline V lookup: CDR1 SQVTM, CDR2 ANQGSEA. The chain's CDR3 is CSVETQSDEQFF.

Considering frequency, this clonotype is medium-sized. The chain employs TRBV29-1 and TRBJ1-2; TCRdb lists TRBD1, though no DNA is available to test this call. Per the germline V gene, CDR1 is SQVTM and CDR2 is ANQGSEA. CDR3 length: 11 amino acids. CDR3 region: CSVGRGSGYTF.

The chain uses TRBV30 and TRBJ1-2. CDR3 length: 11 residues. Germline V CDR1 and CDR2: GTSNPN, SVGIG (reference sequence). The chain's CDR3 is CAWEANYGYTF.

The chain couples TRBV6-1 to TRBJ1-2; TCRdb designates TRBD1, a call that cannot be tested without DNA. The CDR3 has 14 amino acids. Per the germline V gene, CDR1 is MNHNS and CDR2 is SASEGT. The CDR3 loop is CAIRRQGVNYGYTF.

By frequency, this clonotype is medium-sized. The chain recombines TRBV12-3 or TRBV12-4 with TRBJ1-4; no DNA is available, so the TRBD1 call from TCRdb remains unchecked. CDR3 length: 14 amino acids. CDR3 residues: CASSPGHSNEKLFF.

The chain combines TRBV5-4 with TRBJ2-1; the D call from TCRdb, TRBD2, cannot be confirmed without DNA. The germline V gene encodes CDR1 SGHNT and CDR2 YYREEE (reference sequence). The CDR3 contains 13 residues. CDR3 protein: CASRLAGNNEQFF.

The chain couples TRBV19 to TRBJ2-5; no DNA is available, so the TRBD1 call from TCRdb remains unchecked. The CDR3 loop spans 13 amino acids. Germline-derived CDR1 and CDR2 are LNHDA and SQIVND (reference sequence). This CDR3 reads CASSLPGTETQYF.

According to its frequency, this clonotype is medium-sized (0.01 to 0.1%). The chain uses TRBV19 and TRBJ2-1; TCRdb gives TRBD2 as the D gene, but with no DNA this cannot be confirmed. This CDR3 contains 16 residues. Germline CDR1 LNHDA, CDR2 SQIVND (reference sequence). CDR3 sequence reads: CASKMLAGGFRDEQFF.

This CDR3 is CASSYSGGTLSF. The chain combines TRBV27 with TRBJ2-1; TCRdb lists TRBD2, though no DNA is available to test this call. This CDR3 has 12 amino acids. CDR1 and CDR2 from the germline V gene are MNHEY and SMNVEV (reference sequence).

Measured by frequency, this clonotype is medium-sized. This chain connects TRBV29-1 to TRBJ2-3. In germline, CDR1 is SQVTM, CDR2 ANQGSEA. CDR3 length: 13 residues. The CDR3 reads CSVAAGSTDTQYF.

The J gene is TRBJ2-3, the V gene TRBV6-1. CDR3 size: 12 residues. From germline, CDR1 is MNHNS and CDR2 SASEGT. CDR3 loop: CASNENTDTQYF.

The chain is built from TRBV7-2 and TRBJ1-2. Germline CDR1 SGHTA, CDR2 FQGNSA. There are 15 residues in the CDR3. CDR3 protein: CASSPYSDANYGYTF.

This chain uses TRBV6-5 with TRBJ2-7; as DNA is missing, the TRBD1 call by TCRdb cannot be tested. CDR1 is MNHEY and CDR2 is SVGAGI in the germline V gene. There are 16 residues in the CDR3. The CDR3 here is CASSFRGTPGAYEQYF.

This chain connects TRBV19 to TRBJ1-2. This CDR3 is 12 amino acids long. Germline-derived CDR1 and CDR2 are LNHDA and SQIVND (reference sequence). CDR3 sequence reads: CASSALHYGYTF.

The CDR3: CASSKTSGRGGEQFF. This chain links TRBV6-5 with TRBJ2-1; checking the TCRdb D call of TRBD2 is not possible without DNA. Germline V gene data show CDR1 as MNHEY and CDR2 as SVGAGI. This CDR3 has 15 residues.

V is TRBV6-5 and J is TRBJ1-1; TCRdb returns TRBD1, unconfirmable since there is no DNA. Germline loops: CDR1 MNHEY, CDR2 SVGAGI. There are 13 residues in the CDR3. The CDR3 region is CASSRDTNTEAFF.

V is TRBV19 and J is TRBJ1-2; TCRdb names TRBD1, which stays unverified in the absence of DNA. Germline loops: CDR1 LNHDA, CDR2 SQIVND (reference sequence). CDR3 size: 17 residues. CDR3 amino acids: CASSDHAGTGGNYGYTF.

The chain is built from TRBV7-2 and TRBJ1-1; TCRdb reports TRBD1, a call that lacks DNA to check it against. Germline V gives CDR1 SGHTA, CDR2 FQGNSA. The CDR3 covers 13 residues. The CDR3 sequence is CASSSGTGTEAFF. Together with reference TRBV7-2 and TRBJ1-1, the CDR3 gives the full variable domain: GAGVSQSPSNKVTEKGKDVELRCDPISGHTALYWYRQSLGQGLEFLIYFQGNSAPDKSGLPSDRFSAERTGGSVSTLTIQRTQQEDSAVYLCASSSGTGTEAFFGQGTRLTVV.

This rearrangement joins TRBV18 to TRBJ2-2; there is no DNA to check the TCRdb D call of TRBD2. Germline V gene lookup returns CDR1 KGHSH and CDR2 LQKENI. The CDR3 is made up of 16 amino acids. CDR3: CASSPRGGANTGELFF.

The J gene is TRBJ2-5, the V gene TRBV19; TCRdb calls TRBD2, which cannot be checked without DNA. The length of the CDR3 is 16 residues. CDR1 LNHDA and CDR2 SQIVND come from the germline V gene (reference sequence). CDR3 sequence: CATRTTGRGGPETQYF. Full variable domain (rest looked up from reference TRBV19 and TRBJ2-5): DGGITQSPKYLFRKEGQNVTLSCEQNLNHDAMYWYRQDPGQGLRLIYYSQIVNDFQKGDIAEGYSVSREKKESFPLTVTSAQKNPTAFYLCATRTTGRGGPETQYFGPGTRLLVL.